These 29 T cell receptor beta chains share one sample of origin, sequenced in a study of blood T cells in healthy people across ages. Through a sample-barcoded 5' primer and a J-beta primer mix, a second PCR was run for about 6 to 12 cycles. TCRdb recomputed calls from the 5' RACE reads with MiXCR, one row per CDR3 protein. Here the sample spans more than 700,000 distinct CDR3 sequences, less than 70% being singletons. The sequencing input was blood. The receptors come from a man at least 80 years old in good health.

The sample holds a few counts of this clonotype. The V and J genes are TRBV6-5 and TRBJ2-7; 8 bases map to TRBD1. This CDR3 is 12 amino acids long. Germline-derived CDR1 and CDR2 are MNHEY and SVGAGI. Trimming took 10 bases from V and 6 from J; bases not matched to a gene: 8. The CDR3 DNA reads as TGTGCCAACTTTACAGGGGGTCGCGAGCAGTACTTC. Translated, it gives CANFTGGREQYF.

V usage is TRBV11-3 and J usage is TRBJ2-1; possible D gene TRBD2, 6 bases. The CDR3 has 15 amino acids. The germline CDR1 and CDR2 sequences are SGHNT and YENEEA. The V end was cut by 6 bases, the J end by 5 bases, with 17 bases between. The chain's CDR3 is CASSPTRTQNNEQFF. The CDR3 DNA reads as TGTGCCAGCAGTCCGACTAGGACTCAAAACAATGAGCAGTTCTTC.

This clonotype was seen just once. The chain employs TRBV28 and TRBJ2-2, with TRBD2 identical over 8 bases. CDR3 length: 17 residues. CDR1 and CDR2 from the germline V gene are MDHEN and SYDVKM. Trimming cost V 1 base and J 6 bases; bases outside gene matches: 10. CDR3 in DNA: TGTGCCAGCAGTTTATTTTTAGCGGGAAGTTTGGCCGGGGAGCTGTTTTTT. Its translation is CASSLFLAGSLAGELFF. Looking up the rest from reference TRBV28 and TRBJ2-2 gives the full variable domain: DVKVTQSSRYLVKRTGEKVFLECVQDMDHENMFWYRQDPGLGLRLIYFSYDVKMKEKGDIPEGYSVSREKKERFSLILESASTNQTSMYLCASSLFLAGSLAGELFFGEGSRLTVL.

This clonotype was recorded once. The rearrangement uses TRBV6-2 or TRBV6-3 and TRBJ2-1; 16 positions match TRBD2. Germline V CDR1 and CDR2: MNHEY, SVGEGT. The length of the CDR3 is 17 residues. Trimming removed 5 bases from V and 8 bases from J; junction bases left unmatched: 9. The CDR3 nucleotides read TGTGCCAGCAGTCACTGGGGACTAGCGGGAGGGCCCCATGAGCAGTTCTTC. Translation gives CASSHWGLAGGPHEQFF.

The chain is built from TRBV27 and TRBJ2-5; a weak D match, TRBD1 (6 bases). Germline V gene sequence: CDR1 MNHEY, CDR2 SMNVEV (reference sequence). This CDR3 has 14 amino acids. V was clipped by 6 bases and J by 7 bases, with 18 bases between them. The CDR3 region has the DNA TGTGCCAGCAGATCCAAAACAGGGTTCGGGACCCAGTACTTC. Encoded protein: CASRSKTGFGTQYF.

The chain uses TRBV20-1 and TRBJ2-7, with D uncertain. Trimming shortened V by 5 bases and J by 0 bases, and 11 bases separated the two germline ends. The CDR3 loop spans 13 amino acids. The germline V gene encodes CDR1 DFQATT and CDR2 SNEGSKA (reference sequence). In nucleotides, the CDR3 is TGCAGTGCTGCCAGCCGGAGCTCCTACGAGCAGTACTTC. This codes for CSAASRSSYEQYF.

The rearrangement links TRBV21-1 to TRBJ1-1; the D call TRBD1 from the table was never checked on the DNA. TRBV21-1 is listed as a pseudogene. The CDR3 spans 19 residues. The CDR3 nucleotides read TGTGCCAGCACCCCACCGACAGGGTTGAGGCGTTCCATGAACACTGAAGCTTTCTTT. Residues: CASTPPTGLRRSMNTEAFF.

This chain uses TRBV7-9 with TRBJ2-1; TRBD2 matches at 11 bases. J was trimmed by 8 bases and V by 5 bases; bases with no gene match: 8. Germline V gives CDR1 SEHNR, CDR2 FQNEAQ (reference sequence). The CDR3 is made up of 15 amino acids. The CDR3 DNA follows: TGTGCCAGCAGCAGGACTAGCGGGCCTTCTGATGAGCAGTTCTTC. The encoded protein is CASSRTSGPSDEQFF. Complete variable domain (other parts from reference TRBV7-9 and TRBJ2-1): DTGVSQNPRHKITKRGQNVTFRCDPISEHNRLYWYRQTLGQGPEFLTYFQNEAQLEKSRLLSDRFSAERPKGSFSTLEIQRTEQGDSAMYLCASSRTSGPSDEQFFGPGTRLTVL.

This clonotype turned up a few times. Written as DNA, the CDR3 is TGTGCCAGCAGTACTGGACAGCTACCAGAGACCCAGTACTTC. As protein: CASSTGQLPETQYF. V is TRBV2 and J is TRBJ2-5; possible D gene TRBD1, 6 bases. The V end lost 5 bases, the J end lost 4 bases, and 14 bases lay between the germline ends. CDR1 is SNHLY and CDR2 is FYNNEI in the germline V gene. This CDR3 spans 14 amino acids.

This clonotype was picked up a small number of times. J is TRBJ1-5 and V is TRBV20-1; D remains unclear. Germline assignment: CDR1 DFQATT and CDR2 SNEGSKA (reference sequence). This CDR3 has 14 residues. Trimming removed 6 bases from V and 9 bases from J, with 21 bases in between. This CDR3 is CSAHREGGLGPQHF. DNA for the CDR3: TGCAGTGCCCACCGTGAGGGCGGCCTGGGGCCCCAGCATTTT.

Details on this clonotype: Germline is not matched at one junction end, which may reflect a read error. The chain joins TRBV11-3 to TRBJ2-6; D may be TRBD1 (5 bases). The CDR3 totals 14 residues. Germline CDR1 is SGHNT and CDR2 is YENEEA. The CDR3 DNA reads TGTGCCAGCAGCCCGGTTTCTGGGGCCAACATCCTGACTTTC. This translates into CASSPVSGANILTF.

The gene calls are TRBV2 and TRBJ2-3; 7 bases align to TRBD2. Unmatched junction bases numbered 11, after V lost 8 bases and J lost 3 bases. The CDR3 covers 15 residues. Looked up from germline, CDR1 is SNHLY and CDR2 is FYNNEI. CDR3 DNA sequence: TGTGCCAGCTCTGGGATTATCGGGAGGACAGATACGCAGTATTTT. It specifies CASSGIIGRTDTQYF.

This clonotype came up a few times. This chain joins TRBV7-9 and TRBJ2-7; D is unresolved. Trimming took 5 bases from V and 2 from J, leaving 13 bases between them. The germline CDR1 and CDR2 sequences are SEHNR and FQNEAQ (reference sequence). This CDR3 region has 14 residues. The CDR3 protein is CASSPHVIPYEQYF. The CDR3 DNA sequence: TGTGCCAGCAGCCCCCACGTTATCCCCTACGAGCAGTACTTC.

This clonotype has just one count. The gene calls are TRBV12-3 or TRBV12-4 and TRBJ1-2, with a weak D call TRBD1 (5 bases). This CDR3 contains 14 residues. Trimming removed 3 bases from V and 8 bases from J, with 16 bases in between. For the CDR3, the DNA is TGTGCCAGCAGTTTTCGTCGAGGGGCAGGGGGCTACACCTTC. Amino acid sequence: CASSFRRGAGGYTF.

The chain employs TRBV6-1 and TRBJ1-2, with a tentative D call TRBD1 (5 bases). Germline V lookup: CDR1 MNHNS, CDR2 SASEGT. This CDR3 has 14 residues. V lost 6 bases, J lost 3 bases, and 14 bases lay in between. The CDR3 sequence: CASSLERGDYGYTF. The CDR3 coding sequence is TGTGCCAGCAGCCTCGAGCGGGGGGACTATGGCTACACCTTC.

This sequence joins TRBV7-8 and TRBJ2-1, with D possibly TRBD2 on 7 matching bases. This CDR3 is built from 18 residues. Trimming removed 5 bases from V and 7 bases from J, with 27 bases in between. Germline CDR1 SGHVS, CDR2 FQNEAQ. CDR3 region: CASSRRGGGILSGNEQFF. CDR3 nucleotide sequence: TGTGCCAGCAGCCGAAGGGGGGGTGGGATACTTAGCGGGAATGAGCAGTTCTTC.

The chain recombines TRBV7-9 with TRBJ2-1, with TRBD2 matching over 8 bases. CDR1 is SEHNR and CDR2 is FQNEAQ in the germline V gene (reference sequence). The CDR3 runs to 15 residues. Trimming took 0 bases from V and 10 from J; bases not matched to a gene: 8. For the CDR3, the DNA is TGTGCCAGCAGCTTAGCCCCGGGACTAGTCCGCGAGCAGTTCTTC. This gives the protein CASSLAPGLVREQFF.

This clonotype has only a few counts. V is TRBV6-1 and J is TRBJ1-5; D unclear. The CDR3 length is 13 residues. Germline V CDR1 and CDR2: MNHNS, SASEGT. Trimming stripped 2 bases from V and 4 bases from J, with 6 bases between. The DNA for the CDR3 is TGTGCCAGCAGTGAAAGGGTTAATCAGCCCCAGCATTTT. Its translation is CASSERVNQPQHF.

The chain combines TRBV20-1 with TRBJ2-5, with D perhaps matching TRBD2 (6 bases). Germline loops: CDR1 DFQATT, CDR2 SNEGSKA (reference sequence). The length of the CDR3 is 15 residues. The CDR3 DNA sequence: TGCAGCGTCATGGGTAGCGGAGCTATGGGGGAGACCCAGTACTTC. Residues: CSVMGSGAMGETQYF.

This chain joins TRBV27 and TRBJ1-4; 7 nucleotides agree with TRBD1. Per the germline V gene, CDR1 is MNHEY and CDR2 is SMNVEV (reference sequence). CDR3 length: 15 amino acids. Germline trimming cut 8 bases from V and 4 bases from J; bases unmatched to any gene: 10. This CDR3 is CASSKGARGNEKLFF. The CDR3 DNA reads TGTGCCAGCTCGAAGGGGGCGCGGGGTAATGAAAAACTGTTTTTT.

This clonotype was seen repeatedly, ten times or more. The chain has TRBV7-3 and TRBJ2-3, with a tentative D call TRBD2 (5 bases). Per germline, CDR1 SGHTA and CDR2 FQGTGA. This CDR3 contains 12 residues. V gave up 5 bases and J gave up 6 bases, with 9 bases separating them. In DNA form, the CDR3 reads TGTGCCAGCAGCCAACGAGGGGATACGCAGTATTTT. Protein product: CASSQRGDTQYF.

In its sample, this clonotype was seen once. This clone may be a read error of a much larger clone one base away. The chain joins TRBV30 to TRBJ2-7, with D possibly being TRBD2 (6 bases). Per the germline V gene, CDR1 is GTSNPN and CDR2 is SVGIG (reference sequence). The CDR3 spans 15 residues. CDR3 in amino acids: CAWRRMAGFSCEQYF. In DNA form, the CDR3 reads TGTGCCTGGAGAAGAATGGCGGGATTCTCCTGCGAGCAGTACTTC.

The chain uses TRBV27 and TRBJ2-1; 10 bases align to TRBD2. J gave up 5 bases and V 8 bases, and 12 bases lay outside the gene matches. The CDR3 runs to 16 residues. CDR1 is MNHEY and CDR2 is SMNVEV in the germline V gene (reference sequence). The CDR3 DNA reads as TGTGCCAGCCGACCCTTAGCGGGAGGTTATCACAATGAGCAGTTCTTC. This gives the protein CASRPLAGGYHNEQFF.

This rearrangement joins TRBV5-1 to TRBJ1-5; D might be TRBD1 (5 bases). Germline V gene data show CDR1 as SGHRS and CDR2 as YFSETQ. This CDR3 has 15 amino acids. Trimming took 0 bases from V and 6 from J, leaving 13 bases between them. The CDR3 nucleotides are TGCGCCAGCAGCTTGGATGGGCGGGGGAGTCAGCCCCAGCATTTT. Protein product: CASSLDGRGSQPQHF.

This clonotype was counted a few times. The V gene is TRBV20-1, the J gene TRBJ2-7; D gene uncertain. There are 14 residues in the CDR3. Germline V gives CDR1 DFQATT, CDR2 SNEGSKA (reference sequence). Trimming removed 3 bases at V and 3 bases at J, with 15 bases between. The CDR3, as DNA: TGCAGTGCTAGCTCGGCAGTGGGGAACTACGAGCAGTACTTC. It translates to CSASSAVGNYEQYF.

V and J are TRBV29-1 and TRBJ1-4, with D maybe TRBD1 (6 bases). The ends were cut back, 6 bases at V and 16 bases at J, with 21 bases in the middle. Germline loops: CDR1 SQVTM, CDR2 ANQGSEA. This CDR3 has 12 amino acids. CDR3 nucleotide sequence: TGCAGCGTCTCAAACGGCGGGGACACTCCGTTTTTT. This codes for CSVSNGGDTPFF.

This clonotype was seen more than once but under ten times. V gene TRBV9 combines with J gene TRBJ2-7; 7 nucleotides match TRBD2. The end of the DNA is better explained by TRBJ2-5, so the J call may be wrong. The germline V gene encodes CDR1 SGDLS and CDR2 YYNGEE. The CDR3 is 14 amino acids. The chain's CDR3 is CASSPGPGGETQYF. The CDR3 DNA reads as TGTGCCAGCAGCCCCGGTCCGGGGGGAGAGACCCAGTACTTC.

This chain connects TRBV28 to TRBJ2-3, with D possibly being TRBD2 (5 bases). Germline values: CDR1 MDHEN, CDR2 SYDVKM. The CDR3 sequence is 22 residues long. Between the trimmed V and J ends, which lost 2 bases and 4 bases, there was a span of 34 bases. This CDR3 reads CASSLPARLARRGGTVPDTQYF. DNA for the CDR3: TGTGCCAGCAGTTTACCCGCCCGGTTGGCCCGCCGGGGTGGAACTGTCCCAGATACGCAGTATTTT.

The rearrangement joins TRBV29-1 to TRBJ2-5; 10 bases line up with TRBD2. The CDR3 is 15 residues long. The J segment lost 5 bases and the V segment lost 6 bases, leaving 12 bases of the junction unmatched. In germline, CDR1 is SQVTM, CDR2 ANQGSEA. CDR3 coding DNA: TGCAGCGTACACTCGCAACTAGCGGGGAGTGAGACCCAGTACTTC. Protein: CSVHSQLAGSETQYF.